These T cell receptor beta chains were read from a single sample in a study of blood T cell repertoires in COVID-19. Here immunoSEQ multiplex PCR was the method, and the copy in TCRdb shows in-frame clones only, minus some. The sample contains some 100,000 clones, 85% to 90% of which appear only once. The sequenced material came from peripheral blood. The receptors originated from a human donor with active COVID-19. The donor label of this sample is uncertain. Both conserved end residues are part of each CDR3. D genes are given only for firm matches.

TRBV9	-	TRBJ2-7	14	CASSATGSSYEQYF	TGTGCCAGCAGCGCAACAGGGAGCTCCTACGAGCAGTACTTC
TRBV6-5	TRBD1	TRBJ1-3	16	CASSYYGTEAGNTIYF	TGTGCCAGCAGTTACTACGGGACAGAAGCTGGAAACACCATATATTTT
TRBV7-3	-	TRBJ2-5	16	CASSLGLGGNQETQYF	TGTGCCAGCAGCTTGGGCCTTGGGGGGAATCAAGAGACCCAGTACTTC
TRBV4-1	-	TRBJ1-5	15	CASSHREGGNQPQHF	TGCGCCAGCAGCCATAGGGAGGGTGGCAATCAGCCCCAGCATTTT
TRBV29-1	-	TRBJ2-2	14	CSVGLREWTGELFF	TGCAGCGTTGGGCTAAGGGAGTGGACCGGGGAGCTGTTTTTT
TRBV9	-	TRBJ2-1	17	CASSPPELFGDYNEQFF	TGTGCCAGCAGCCCACCCGAGCTATTCGGGGACTACAATGAGCAGTTCTTC
TRBV7-2	TRBD1	TRBJ1-2	14	CASSLGTGEGRYTF	TGTGCCAGCAGCTTAGGGACAGGGGAAGGGAGATACACCTTC
TRBV3-1/TRBV3-2	TRBD1	TRBJ2-7	13	CAGKGQGPYEQYF	TGTGCCGGCAAGGGACAGGGACCCTACGAGCAGTACTTC
TRBV4-3	-	TRBJ1-2	14	CASSQGRTNYGYTF	TGCGCCAGCAGCCAGGGCAGGACTAACTATGGCTACACCTTC
TRBV7-8	-	TRBJ2-1	15	CASSLNQRAYNEQFF	TGTGCCAGCAGCTTGAACCAGCGGGCCTACAATGAGCAGTTCTTC
TRBV4-3	-	TRBJ2-1	13	CASSQGMRNEQFF	TGCGCCAGCAGCCAAGGGATGAGGAATGAGCAGTTCTTC
TRBV3-1/TRBV3-2	TRBD2	TRBJ2-5	16	CASSQAGLAGRETQYF	TGTGCCAGCAGCCAAGCCGGACTAGCGGGGCGTGAGACCCAGTACTTC
TRBV6-6	TRBD2	TRBJ2-1	16	CASRRTSGGYGGEQFF	TGTGCCAGCAGACGGACTAGCGGGGGCTACGGCGGTGAGCAGTTCTTC